The 5 T cell receptor beta chains reported below all come from one sample, sequenced in a study of metastatic and nonmetastatic thyroid tumors. No treatment had been given to any patient before thyroid surgery. MiXCR was used by TCRdb to re-call the PCR reads. The sample includes about 32,000 clones, around 7% of them seen just once. Sample: blood. Receptors were obtained from a female donor with papillary thyroid cancer or a benign thyroid nodule (not recorded which). Some clones in this sample may be carry-over from other donors' samples.

This clone is medium-sized. This chain joins TRBV12-3 or TRBV12-4 and TRBJ2-1; unclear D gene. V lost 3 bases and J lost 10, with 7 bases in between. The length of the CDR3 is 11 residues. The CDR3 DNA reads as TGTGCCAGCAGTTTTCTATGGGAGCAGTTCTTC. As protein: CASSFLWEQFF.

Many counts were recorded for this clone. The chain employs TRBV4-3 and TRBJ2-2; D is unclear. Looked up from germline, CDR1 is LGHNA and CDR2 is YSLEER. The CDR3 is 16 amino acids. Trimming left V 5 bases short and J 0 bases short, with 13 bases between. The CDR3 protein is CASSEVAGANTGELFF. In DNA form, the CDR3 reads TGCGCCAGCAGCGAAGTAGCTGGAGCGAACACCGGGGAGCTGTTTTTT.

This clone appeared many times. The gene calls are TRBV20-1 and TRBJ1-1; D gene ambiguous. The germline CDR1 and CDR2 sequences are DFQATT and SNEGSKA (reference sequence). V gave up 0 bases and J gave up 3 bases, with 11 bases separating them. The CDR3 runs 14 residues. The CDR3 loop is CSARDRGSYTEAFF. The DNA of the CDR3 is TGCAGTGCTAGAGATCGCGGAAGCTACACTGAAGCTTTCTTT.

The chain recombines TRBV14 with TRBJ2-5; no firm D call. This CDR3 has 13 residues. Trimming shortened V by 3 bases and J by 0 bases, and 5 bases separated the two germline ends. CDR1 SGHDN and CDR2 FVKESK come from the germline V gene. The DNA of the CDR3 is TGTGCCAGCAGCCACAGGTACCAAGAGACCCAGTACTTC. This gives the protein CASSHRYQETQYF. The variable domain in full, with the rest retrieved from reference TRBV14 and TRBJ2-5, is EAGVTQFPSHSVIEKGQTVTLRCDPISGHDNLYWYRRVMGKEIKFLLHFVKESKQDESGMPNNRFLAERTGGTYSTLKVQPAELEDSGVYFCASSHRYQETQYFGPGTRLLVL.

This clone has a count of ten or more. The gene calls are TRBV12-3 or TRBV12-4 and TRBJ1-2, with D unclear. CDR3 length equals 17 residues. V shed 5 bases and J shed 4 bases, with 23 bases lying between them. CDR3 nucleotide sequence: TGTGCCAGCAGTCCCTCCCCGGGCAGGCGGGCCTCCTATGGCTACACCTTC. Translated, it gives CASSPSPGRRASYGYTF.